Shown below are 10 T cell receptor beta chains from a single sample sequenced in a study of PD-1 blockade in classical Hodgkin lymphoma. Each of the patients experienced relapse following autologous stem cell transplantation, and their brentuximab vedotin exposure differed. Profiled with immunoSEQ multiplex PCR; TCRdb holds only in-frame clones, not every one. The data show 70,000 to 80,000 clones, 85% to 95% seen once. The source was peripheral blood mononuclear cells (PBMCs), collected at baseline. These receptor sequences come from a human donor with classical Hodgkin lymphoma.

The chain recombines TRBV28 with TRBJ2-7; TRBD1 matches 8 bases. There are 16 residues in the CDR3. V dropped 1 base and J dropped 2; count of bases not matched to a gene: 7. Germline CDR1 is MDHEN and CDR2 is SYDVKM. CDR3 sequence: CASSLFSGGLTYEQYF. In DNA form, the CDR3 reads TGTGCCAGCAGTTTATTTTCAGGGGGCTTAACCTACGAGCAGTACTTC.

The chain links TRBV29-1 to TRBJ1-3; 8 nucleotides agree with TRBD1. Germline V CDR1 and CDR2: SQVTM, ANQGSEA. The V and J ends lost 6 bases and 2 bases, in that order; junction bases with no gene match: 15. CDR3 length equals 17 residues. The CDR3 region is CSVDDRGQGWPGNTIYF. The CDR3 nucleotides are TGCAGCGTAGACGACCGAGGACAGGGCTGGCCTGGAAACACCATATATTTT.

The chain carries TRBV6-5 and TRBJ1-6, with D unresolved. V dropped 0 bases and J dropped 11 bases, with 11 bases sitting between them. The length of the CDR3 is 14 residues. In germline, CDR1 is MNHEY, CDR2 SVGAGI. In nucleotides, the CDR3 is TGTGCCAGCAGTTACTCGACCAGCCATCCACCCCTCCACTTT. Translated, it gives CASSYSTSHPPLHF.

The gene calls are TRBV9 and TRBJ2-7, with 9 bases aligning to TRBD2. J gave up 3 bases and V 4 bases, and 8 bases lay outside the gene matches. Germline-derived CDR1 and CDR2 are SGDLS and YYNGEE. This CDR3 spans 15 amino acids. The CDR3 sequence is CASSPGTSPSYEQYF. The CDR3, as DNA: TGTGCCAGCAGCCCCGGGACTAGCCCCAGCTACGAGCAGTACTTC.

This chain connects TRBV21-1 to TRBJ1-5. TRBV21-1 is reported as a pseudogene. The CDR3 length is 18 residues. Here the CDR3 reads CASSKLRGGRDSNQPQHF. CDR3 sequence (DNA): TGTGCCAGCAGCAAACTCCGTGGAGGGCGGGATAGCAATCAGCCCCAGCATTTT.

The V and J genes are TRBV5-4 and TRBJ2-3; the match to TRBD2 covers 15 bases. The V gene's germline CDR1 is SGHNT and CDR2 YYREEE (reference sequence). The CDR3 consists of 17 residues. V was clipped by 5 bases and J by 8 bases; unmatched bases: 12. The CDR3 DNA reads as TGTGCCAGCAGTTCCCCGGGACTAGCGGGAGGTTTGGGTACGCAGTATTTT. This encodes CASSSPGLAGGLGTQYF. The full variable domain, its missing parts supplied by reference TRBV5-4 and TRBJ2-3, is ETGVTQSPTHLIKTRGQQVTLRCSSQSGHNTVSWYQQALGQGPQFIFQYYREEENGRGNFPPRFSGLQFPNYSSELNVNALELDDSALYLCASSSPGLAGGLGTQYFGPGTRLTVL.

The rearrangement joins TRBV19 to TRBJ2-1; D is possibly TRBD2 (6 bases). The CDR3 loop spans 14 amino acids. Per germline, CDR1 LNHDA and CDR2 SQIVND (reference sequence). Trimming left V 5 bases short and J 6 bases short, with 14 bases between. DNA of the CDR3: TGTGCCAGTAGTCCCCGGGGGTACGTCAATGAGCAGTTCTTC. This gives the protein CASSPRGYVNEQFF.

The chain links TRBV2 to TRBJ1-2, with D perhaps matching TRBD1 (5 bases). This CDR3 has 11 amino acids. CDR1 and CDR2 (germline): SNHLY, FYNNEI. V was pared by 7 bases and J by 6 bases, with 9 bases between. Written as DNA, the CDR3 is TGTGCCAGCATGACAGTCAATGGCTACACCTTC. Amino acid sequence: CASMTVNGYTF.

The chain is built from TRBV11-2 and TRBJ2-5; TRBD1 might be the D (6 bases). CDR3 size: 15 residues. V was trimmed by 5 bases and J by 4 bases, leaving 17 bases between them. Per the germline V gene, CDR1 is SGHAT and CDR2 is FQNNGV. The CDR3 is CASSPHHYRAETQYF. In DNA form, the CDR3 reads TGTGCCAGCAGCCCACACCATTACAGGGCAGAGACCCAGTACTTC.

The V and J genes are TRBV13 and TRBJ1-4; 8 positions agree with TRBD1. CDR3 size: 14 residues. From germline, CDR1 is PRHDT and CDR2 FYEKMQ (reference sequence). The V segment lost 5 bases and the J segment 3 bases; nucleotides outside the gene matches: 2. CDR3 amino acids: CASSLTGANEKLFF. The CDR3 coding sequence is TGTGCCAGCAGCCTGACAGGGGCTAATGAAAAACTGTTTTTT.